Reported below is one TCR beta chain. This CDR3 has 15 residues. V lost 1 base, J lost 12 bases, and 19 bases lay in between. Germline CDR1 reads SEHNR; CDR2 reads FQNEAQ (reference sequence). TCRdb independently ran MiXCR on the 5' RACE reads; one entry per CDR3 protein. The sample shows 1.5 million to 2 million distinct CDR3 sequences, about 32% of them seen only once. The sample originates from a study of identical twins. This receptor was taken from a newborn girl in good health. The chain carries TRBV7-9 and TRBJ2-1; tentatively, D is TRBD1 or TRBD2 (5 bases each). The sample taken for sequencing was cord blood. CDR3 nucleotides: TGTGCCAGCAGCTTAGACGTGTCCCCCTACGGGGCGCAGTTCTTC. Translated: CASSLDVSPYGAQFF.